The 17 T cell receptor beta chains in this list originate from one sample, sequenced in a study of blood T cell repertoires in COVID-19. Using immunoSEQ multiplex PCR, the repertoire was profiled, and TCRdb retains in-frame clones only, with some absent. Here the sample spans about 400,000 clones, 86% being singletons. The material sequenced was peripheral blood. Receptors were obtained from a woman in her sixties or seventies with COVID-19, enrolled during active disease.

This clone has a single count. The chain carries TRBV6-5 and TRBJ1-5; D might be TRBD1 (5 bases). CDR1 MNHEY and CDR2 SVGAGI come from the germline V gene. Between the trimmed V and J ends, which lost 0 bases and 6 bases, there was a span of 9 bases. The CDR3 covers 14 residues. The CDR3 DNA reads as TGTGCCAGCAGTTACTCGGGGGGTGCTCAGCCCCAGCATTTT. Protein: CASSYSGGAQPQHF.

The rearrangement uses TRBV11-3 and TRBJ1-1; D gene unclear. Germline V gives CDR1 SGHNT, CDR2 YENEEA. With 0 bases removed from V and 10 bases from J, the gap between germline ends came to 18 bases. The CDR3 sequence is 15 residues long. In DNA form, the CDR3 reads TGTGCCAGCAGCTTAGAGGAGCGTCCCTTTAAAGGAGCTTTCTTT. This encodes CASSLEERPFKGAFF.

The chain is built from TRBV13 and TRBJ1-4, with 7 bases matching TRBD1. Trimming took 4 bases from V and 7 from J; bases not matched to a gene: 6. Germline V gene lookup returns CDR1 PRHDT and CDR2 FYEKMQ (reference sequence). The CDR3 extends over 14 amino acids. The CDR3 nucleotides read TGTGCCAGCAGCTCGGGACAGTTCGGTGAAAAACTGTTTTTT. This codes for CASSSGQFGEKLFF.

This clone was detected a few times. This chain links TRBV6-6 with TRBJ2-2, with D possibly being TRBD1 (6 bases). V lost 9 bases and J 0 bases, leaving 17 bases between the germline ends. This CDR3 region has 16 residues. Looked up from germline, CDR1 is MNHNY and CDR2 is SVGAGI (reference sequence). CDR3: CASVGGATANTGELFF. The CDR3 nucleotides read TGTGCCAGTGTAGGGGGTGCAACAGCGAACACCGGGGAGCTGTTTTTT.

The chain uses TRBV7-3 and TRBJ1-2, with 11 bases fitting TRBD1. The V segment lost 2 bases and the J segment 4 bases; nucleotides outside the gene matches: 12. Germline CDR1 is SGHTA and CDR2 is FQGTGA. CDR3 length: 18 residues. The chain's CDR3 is CASSLDRWDRGSGYGYTF. CDR3 DNA sequence: TGTGCCAGCAGCTTAGACCGTTGGGACAGGGGGAGCGGCTATGGCTACACCTTC.

The chain is built from TRBV13 and TRBJ1-1; D uncertain. The CDR3 has 17 residues. V lost 2 bases to trimming and J lost 1 base, with 17 bases between them. The germline V gene encodes CDR1 PRHDT and CDR2 FYEKMQ (reference sequence). CDR3 sequence: CASSLSPTSGQNTEAFF. The CDR3, as DNA: TGTGCCAGCAGCTTATCCCCGACTAGTGGGCAGAACACTGAAGCTTTCTTT.

This clone showed up just once. V and J are TRBV2 and TRBJ1-2, with D perhaps TRBD1 (5 bases). In germline, CDR1 is SNHLY, CDR2 FYNNEI. This CDR3 region has 14 residues. The V end was cut by 4 bases, the J end by 6 bases, with 15 bases between. CDR3 bases: TGTGCCAGCAGTGTACAAGGGGTTTCTAATGGCTACACCTTC. Residues: CASSVQGVSNGYTF.

The J gene is TRBJ1-2, the V gene TRBV9; 12 nucleotides line up with TRBD1. CDR3 length equals 17 residues. V shed 2 bases and J 3 bases; nucleotides not matched to a gene: 8. CDR1 SGDLS and CDR2 YYNGEE come from the germline V gene. CDR3 coding DNA: TGTGCCAGCAGCGTCCAGCCGGGGACAGGGGGCGACTATGGCTACACCTTC. This sequence encodes CASSVQPGTGGDYGYTF.

The chain uses TRBV5-1 and TRBJ2-1; TRBD2 agrees at 7 bases. Germline V gene lookup returns CDR1 SGHRS and CDR2 YFSETQ. The CDR3 has 15 residues. Trimming cost V 4 bases and J 0 bases; bases outside gene matches: 4. DNA of the CDR3: TGCGCCAGCAGCGCCTTAGCGGGCTCCTACAATGAGCAGTTCTTC. Encoded protein: CASSALAGSYNEQFF.

The chain combines TRBV18 with TRBJ1-1, with 8 bases lining up with TRBD1. Germline V gene data show CDR1 as KGHSH and CDR2 as LQKENI. The CDR3 length is 15 residues. The trim removed 0 bases at V and 6 bases at J, leaving 6 bases unmatched. CDR3 coding DNA: TGTGCCAGCTCACCACCAACAGGGGGTAGATCTGAAGCTTTCTTT. It yields the protein CASSPPTGGRSEAFF.

The J gene is TRBJ2-2, the V gene TRBV6-5; the match to TRBD2 covers 7 bases. V dropped 7 bases and J dropped 1; count of bases not matched to a gene: 6. Germline CDR1 is MNHEY and CDR2 is SVGAGI. This CDR3 spans 15 amino acids. The CDR3 DNA reads as TGTGCCAGCACCAAAGCGGGGAGGAACACCGGGGAGCTGTTTTTT. It yields the protein CASTKAGRNTGELFF.

The genes are TRBV29-1 and TRBJ2-2; 7 positions agree with TRBD1. The junction had 4 bases not matched to a gene; V was cut back by 6 bases and J by 0 bases. CDR1 and CDR2 (germline): SQVTM, ANQGSEA. The CDR3 spans 14 residues. This CDR3 reads CSVTGTANTGELFF. CDR3 nucleotides: TGCAGCGTGACAGGGACAGCGAACACCGGGGAGCTGTTTTTT.

This clone was counted between two and nine times. This chain uses TRBV2 with TRBJ1-2, with 9 nucleotides matching TRBD1. The ends lost 7 bases at V and 4 bases at J; junction bases unmatched: 7. The CDR3 runs 14 residues. Germline V gene data show CDR1 as SNHLY and CDR2 as FYNNEI. CDR3 residues: CASTRTGEGYGYTF. DNA for the CDR3: TGTGCCAGCACCAGGACAGGGGAAGGCTATGGCTACACCTTC.

The CDR3 sequence: CASSLPTHQETQYF. The CDR3 DNA is TGTGCCAGCAGTCTACCTACCCATCAAGAGACCCAGTACTTC. J is TRBJ2-5 and V is TRBV6-6; no definite D call. Trimming left V 5 bases short and J 2 bases short, with 12 bases between. CDR3 length equals 14 residues. The germline CDR1 and CDR2 sequences are MNHNY and SVGAGI (reference sequence).

This clone was recorded a few times. This rearrangement joins TRBV7-2 to TRBJ2-3; possible D gene TRBD2, 5 bases. The V and J ends lost 2 bases and 4 bases respectively, with 13 bases between them. This CDR3 region has 15 residues. The germline gives CDR1 SGHTA, CDR2 FQGNSA. The CDR3 DNA reads TGTGCCAGCAGCTTAAGTGGGCGGGCGTCAGATACGCAGTATTTT. Amino acid sequence: CASSLSGRASDTQYF.

V usage is TRBV11-3 and J usage is TRBJ2-7, with 9 bases identical to TRBD1. Germline lookup yields CDR1 SGHNT and CDR2 YENEEA. The CDR3 extends over 14 amino acids. With V trimmed by 5 bases and J by 4 bases, 6 bases remained unmatched. Here the CDR3 DNA reads TGTGCCAGCAGCGGCCAGACAGGGGGATACGAGCAGTACTTC. It encodes CASSGQTGGYEQYF.

This chain joins TRBV5-4 and TRBJ2-7; 7 positions match TRBD2. The V segment lost 2 bases and the J segment 2 bases; nucleotides outside the gene matches: 7. Germline V lookup: CDR1 SGHNT, CDR2 YYREEE (reference sequence). The CDR3 is 15 amino acids. The CDR3 protein is CASSFSLTSTYEQYF. The CDR3 nucleotides are TGTGCCAGCAGCTTCTCTTTGACTAGCACCTACGAGCAGTACTTC.